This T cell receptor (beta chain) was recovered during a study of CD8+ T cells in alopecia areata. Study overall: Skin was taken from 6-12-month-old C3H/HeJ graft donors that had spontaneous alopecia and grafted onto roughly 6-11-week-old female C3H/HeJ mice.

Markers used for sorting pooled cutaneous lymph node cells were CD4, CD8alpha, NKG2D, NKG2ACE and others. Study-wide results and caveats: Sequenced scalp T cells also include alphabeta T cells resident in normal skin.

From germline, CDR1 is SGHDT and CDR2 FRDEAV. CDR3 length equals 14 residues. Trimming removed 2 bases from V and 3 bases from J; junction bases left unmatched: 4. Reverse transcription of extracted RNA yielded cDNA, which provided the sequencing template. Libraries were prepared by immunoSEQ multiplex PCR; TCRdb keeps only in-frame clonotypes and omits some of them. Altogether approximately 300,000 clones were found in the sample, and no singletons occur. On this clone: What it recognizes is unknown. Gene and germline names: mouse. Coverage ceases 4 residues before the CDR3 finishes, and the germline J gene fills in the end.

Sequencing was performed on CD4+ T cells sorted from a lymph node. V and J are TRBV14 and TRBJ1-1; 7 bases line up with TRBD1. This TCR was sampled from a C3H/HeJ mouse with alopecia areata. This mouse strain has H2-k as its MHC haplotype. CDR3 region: CASSFEGAHTEVFF. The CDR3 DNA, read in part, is TGTGCCAGCAGTTTTGAGGGGGCCCACACA.